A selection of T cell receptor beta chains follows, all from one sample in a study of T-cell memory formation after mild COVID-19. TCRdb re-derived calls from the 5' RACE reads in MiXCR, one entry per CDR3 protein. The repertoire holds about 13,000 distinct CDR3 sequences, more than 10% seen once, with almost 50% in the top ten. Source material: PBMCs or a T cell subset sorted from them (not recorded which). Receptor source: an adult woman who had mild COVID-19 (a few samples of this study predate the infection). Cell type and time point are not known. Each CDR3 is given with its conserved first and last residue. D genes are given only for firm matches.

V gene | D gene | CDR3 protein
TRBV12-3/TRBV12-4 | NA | CASSSVRDTQYF
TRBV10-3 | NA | CAISVGQINQPQHF
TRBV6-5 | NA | CASSYRENNQPQHF
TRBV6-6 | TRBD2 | CASSYWSGGGTDTQYF
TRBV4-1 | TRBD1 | CASSQEPPGYVGIETGDSYEQYF
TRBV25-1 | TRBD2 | CASSERSGRAVEQYF
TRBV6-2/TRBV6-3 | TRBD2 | CASSSGLAGLTYNEQFF
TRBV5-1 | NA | CASTVDGSSGNTIYF
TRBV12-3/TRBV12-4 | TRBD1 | CASSFWDRGGNEQFF
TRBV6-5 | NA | CASSYSTGRYGYTF
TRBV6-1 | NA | CASSEGNRVYQETQYF
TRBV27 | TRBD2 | CASSLFGGLAGETQYF
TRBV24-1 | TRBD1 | CATSDLGTGFEETQYF
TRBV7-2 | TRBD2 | CASSLGLAGGNEQFF
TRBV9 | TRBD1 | CASSEQGIYNEQFF
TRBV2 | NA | CASSVDGDQPQHF
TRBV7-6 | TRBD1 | CASSDKGQGPYNEQFF
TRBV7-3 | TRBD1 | CASSLAPDRGEQYF
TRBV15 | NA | CATSFLMRGAYEQYF
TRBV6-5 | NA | CASSYYGGEQFF
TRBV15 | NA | CATSNDRRAGELFF
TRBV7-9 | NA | CASSLDREGYSPLHF
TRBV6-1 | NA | CASQYRRPNQPQHF
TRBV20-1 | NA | CSARDVRTPYGYTF
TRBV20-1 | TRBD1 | CSAWGDSNYGYTF
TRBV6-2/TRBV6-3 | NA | CASSLTRTAYNEQFF
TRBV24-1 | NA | CATRTDTEAFF
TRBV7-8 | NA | CASTQARGSYNEQFF
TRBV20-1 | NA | CSARGTDYNEQFF
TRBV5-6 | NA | CASSYYGGDGYTF
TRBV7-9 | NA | CASSLAGGRNEQFF
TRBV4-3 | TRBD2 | CASSQSWTRSDTQYF
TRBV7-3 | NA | CASSLTGDTQYF